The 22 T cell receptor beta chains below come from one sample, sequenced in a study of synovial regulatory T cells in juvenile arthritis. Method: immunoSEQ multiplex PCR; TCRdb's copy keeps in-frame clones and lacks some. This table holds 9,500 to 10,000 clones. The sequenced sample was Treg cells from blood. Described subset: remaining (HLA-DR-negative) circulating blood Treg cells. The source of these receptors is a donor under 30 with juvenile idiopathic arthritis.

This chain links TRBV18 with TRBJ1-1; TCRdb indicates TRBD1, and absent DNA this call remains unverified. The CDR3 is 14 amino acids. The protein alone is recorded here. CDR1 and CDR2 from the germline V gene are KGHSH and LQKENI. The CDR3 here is CASSRTGTFAEAFF.

Here the CDR3 reads CASSRQGEWDSPLHF. The chain has TRBV5-8 and TRBJ1-6; TCRdb indicates TRBD1, and absent DNA this call remains unverified. Germline CDR1 SGHTS, CDR2 YDEGEE. This CDR3 has 15 residues. DNA for this receptor is not on file. The full variable domain, rest sourced from reference TRBV5-8 and TRBJ1-6, is EAGVTQSPTHLIKTRGQQATLRCSPISGHTSVYWYQQALGLGLQFLLWYDEGEERNRGNFPPRFSGRQFPNYSSELNVNALELEDSALYLCASSRQGEWDSPLHFGNGTRLTVT.

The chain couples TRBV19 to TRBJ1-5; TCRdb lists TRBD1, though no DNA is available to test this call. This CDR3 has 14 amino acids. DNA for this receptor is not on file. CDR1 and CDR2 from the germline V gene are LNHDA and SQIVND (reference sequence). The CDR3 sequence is CASTNRAAGQPQHF.

Here the CDR3 reads CASSPSTGTAYGYTF. This chain joins TRBV18 and TRBJ1-2; lacking DNA, the TRBD1 call made by TCRdb goes unchecked. Looked up from germline, CDR1 is KGHSH and CDR2 is LQKENI. The CDR3 loop spans 15 amino acids. The DNA is not on file.

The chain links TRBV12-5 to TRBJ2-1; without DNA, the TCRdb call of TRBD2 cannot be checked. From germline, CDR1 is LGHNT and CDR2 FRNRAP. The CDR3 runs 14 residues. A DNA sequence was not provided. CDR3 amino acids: CASGIWGAYNEQFF. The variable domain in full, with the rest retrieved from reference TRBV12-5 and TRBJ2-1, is DARVTQTPRHKVTEMGQEVTMRCQPILGHNTVFWYRQTMMQGLELLAYFRNRAPLDDSGMPKDRFSAEMPDATLATLKIQPSEPRDSAVYFCASGIWGAYNEQFFGPGTRLTVL.

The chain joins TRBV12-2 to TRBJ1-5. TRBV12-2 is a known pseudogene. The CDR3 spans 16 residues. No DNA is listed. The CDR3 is CASRLGSTGEGQPQHF.

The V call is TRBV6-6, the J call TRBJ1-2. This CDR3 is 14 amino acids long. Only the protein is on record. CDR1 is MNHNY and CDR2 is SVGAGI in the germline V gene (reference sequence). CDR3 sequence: CASSLPVRGGGYTF.

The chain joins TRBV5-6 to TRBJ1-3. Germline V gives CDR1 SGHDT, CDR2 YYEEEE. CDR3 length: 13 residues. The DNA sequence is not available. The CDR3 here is CASSRGSGNTIYF.

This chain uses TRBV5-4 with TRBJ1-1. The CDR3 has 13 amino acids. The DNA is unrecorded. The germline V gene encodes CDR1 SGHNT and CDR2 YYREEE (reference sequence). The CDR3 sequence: CASSLDMNTEAFF.

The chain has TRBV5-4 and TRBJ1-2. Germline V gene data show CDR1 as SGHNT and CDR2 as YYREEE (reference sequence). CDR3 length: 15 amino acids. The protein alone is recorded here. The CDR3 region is CASSLGPLAVYGYTF. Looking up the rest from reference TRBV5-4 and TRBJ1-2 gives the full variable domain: ETGVTQSPTHLIKTRGQQVTLRCSSQSGHNTVSWYQQALGQGPQFIFQYYREEENGRGNFPPRFSGLQFPNYSSELNVNALELDDSALYLCASSLGPLAVYGYTFGSGTRLTVV.

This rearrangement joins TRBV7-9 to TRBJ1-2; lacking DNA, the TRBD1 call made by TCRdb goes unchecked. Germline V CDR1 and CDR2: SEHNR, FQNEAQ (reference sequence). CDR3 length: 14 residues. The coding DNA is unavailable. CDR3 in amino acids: CASSLRGGERGYTF. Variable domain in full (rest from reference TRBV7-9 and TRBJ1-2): DTGVSQNPRHKITKRGQNVTFRCDPISEHNRLYWYRQTLGQGPEFLTYFQNEAQLEKSRLLSDRFSAERPKGSFSTLEIQRTEQGDSAMYLCASSLRGGERGYTFGSGTRLTVV.

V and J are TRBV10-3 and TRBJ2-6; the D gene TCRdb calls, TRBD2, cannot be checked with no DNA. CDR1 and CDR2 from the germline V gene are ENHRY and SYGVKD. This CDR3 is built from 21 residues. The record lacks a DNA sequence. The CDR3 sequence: CAISDYVLVRGSGTGANVLTF.

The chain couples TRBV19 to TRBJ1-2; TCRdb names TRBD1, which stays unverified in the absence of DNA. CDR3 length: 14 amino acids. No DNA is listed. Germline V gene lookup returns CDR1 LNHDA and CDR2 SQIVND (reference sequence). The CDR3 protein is CASSGTGKVGGYTF.

CDR3 sequence reads: CASKGTGGAGTEAFF. This chain links TRBV2 with TRBJ1-1; the D call from TCRdb, TRBD1, cannot be confirmed without DNA. The germline gives CDR1 SNHLY, CDR2 FYNNEI. The CDR3 contains 15 residues. No DNA appears here.

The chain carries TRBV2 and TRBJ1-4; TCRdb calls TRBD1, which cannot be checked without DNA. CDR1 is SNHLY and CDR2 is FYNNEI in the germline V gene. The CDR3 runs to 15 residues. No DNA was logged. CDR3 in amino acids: CASRSGRAMGEKLFF.

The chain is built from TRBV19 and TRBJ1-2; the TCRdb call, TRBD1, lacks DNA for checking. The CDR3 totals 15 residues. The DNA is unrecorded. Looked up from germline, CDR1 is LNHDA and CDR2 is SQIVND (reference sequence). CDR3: CASRTQIQGYYGYTF.

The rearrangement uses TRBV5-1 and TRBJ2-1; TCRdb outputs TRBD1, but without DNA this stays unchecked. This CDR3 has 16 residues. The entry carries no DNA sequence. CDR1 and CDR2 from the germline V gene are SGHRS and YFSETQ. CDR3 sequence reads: CASSSRTGGSDNEQFF.

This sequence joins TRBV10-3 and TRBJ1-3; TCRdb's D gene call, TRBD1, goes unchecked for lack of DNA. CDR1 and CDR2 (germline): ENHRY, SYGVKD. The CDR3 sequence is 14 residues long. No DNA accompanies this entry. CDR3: CAISGTGTGNTIYF.

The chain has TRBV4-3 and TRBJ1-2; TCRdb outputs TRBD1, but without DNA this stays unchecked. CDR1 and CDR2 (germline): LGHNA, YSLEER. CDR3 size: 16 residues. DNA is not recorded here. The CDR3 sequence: CASSQDPGIPGYGYTF.

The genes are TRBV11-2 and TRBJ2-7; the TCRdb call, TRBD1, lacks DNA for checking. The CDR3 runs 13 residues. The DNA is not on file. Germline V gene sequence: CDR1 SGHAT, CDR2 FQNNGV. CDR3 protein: CASSSWGHYEQYF.

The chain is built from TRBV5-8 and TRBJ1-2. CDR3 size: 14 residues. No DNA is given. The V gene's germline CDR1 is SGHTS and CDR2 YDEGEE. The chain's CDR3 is CASTREGKNYGYTF. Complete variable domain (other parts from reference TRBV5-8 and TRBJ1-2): EAGVTQSPTHLIKTRGQQATLRCSPISGHTSVYWYQQALGLGLQFLLWYDEGEERNRGNFPPRFSGRQFPNYSSELNVNALELEDSALYLCASTREGKNYGYTFGSGTRLTVV.

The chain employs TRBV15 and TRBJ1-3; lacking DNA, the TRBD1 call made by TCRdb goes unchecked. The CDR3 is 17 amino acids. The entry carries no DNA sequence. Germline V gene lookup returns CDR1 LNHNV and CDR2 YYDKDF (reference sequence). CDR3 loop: CATSRDHVVWPADTIYF. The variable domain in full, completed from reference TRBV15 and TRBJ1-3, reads DAMVIQNPRYQVTQFGKPVTLSCSQTLNHNVMYWYQQKSSQAPKLLFHYYDKDFNNEADTPDNFQSRRPNTSFCFLDIRSPGLGDTAMYLCATSRDHVVWPADTIYFGEGSWLTVV.